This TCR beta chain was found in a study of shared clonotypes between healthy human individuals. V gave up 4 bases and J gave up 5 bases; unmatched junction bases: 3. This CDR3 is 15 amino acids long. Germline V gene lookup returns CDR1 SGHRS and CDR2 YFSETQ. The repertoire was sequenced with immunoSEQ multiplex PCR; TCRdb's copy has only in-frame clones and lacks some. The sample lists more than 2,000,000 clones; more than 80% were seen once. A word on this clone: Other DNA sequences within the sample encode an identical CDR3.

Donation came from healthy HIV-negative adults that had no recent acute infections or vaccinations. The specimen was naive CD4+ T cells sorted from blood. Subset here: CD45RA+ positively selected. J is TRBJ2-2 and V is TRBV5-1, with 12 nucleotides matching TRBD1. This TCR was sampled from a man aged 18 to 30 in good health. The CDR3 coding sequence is TGCGCCAGCAGCCAGGGACAGGGGGCTACCGGGGAGCTGTTTTTT. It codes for CASSQGQGATGELFF.